These 5 T cell receptor beta chains originate from one sample sequenced in a study of cytomegalovirus exposure and HLA in healthy donors. The table came from immunoSEQ multiplex PCR; TCRdb's copy has only in-frame clones and leaves some out. The profile shows 150,000 to 200,000 clones, around nine tenths of them singletons. Sequenced sample: PBMCs. These receptors were obtained from a man aged 18 to 29 in good health and CMV-seropositive.

This chain links TRBV28 with TRBJ2-7; TRBD1 agrees at 7 bases. Germline-derived CDR1 and CDR2 are MDHEN and SYDVKM. This CDR3 comprises 15 residues. V lost 7 bases to trimming and J lost 2 bases; unmatched junction nucleotides: 11. The CDR3 nucleotides are TGTGCCAGCACTATATCCCGACAGGGAGCCTACGAGCAGTACTTC. Protein sequence: CASTISRQGAYEQYF.

V and J are TRBV13 and TRBJ2-2; D is possibly TRBD1 (5 bases). The germline V gene has CDR1 PRHDT and CDR2 FYEKMQ (reference sequence). The CDR3 contains 11 residues. V lost 6 bases to trimming and J lost 8 bases, with 7 bases between them. CDR3 region: CASSPGGELFF. In DNA, the CDR3 is TGTGCCAGCAGTCCAGGGGGGGAGCTGTTTTTT.

The chain has TRBV6-5 and TRBJ1-2; D is unresolved. This CDR3 region has 14 residues. Per the germline V gene, CDR1 is MNHEY and CDR2 is SVGAGI. The V end was cut by 0 bases, the J end by 6 bases, with 11 bases between. CDR3: CASSYSGRGNGYTF. The CDR3 DNA sequence: TGTGCCAGCAGTTACTCGGGCCGAGGGAATGGCTACACCTTC.

The chain employs TRBV28 and TRBJ2-1, with D perhaps matching TRBD2 (7 bases). Trimming removed 6 bases at V and 8 bases at J, with 20 bases between. In germline, CDR1 is MDHEN, CDR2 SYDVKM. CDR3 size: 15 residues. CDR3 bases: TGTGCCAGCAGCCCCCTCTCGGGGAGGGGGGATGAGCAGTTCTTC. Residues: CASSPLSGRGDEQFF.

This rearrangement joins TRBV9 to TRBJ2-1; 10 bases align to TRBD2. This CDR3 comprises 13 residues. With 4 bases clipped from V and 10 bases from J, the junction kept 5 bases outside the gene matches. Per the germline V gene, CDR1 is SGDLS and CDR2 is YYNGEE. The CDR3 loop reads CASSITSGVEQFF. CDR3 bases: TGTGCCAGCAGCATAACTAGCGGGGTAGAGCAGTTCTTC.